Each of the 19 T cell receptor beta chains below was sequenced from the same sample in a study of cytomegalovirus exposure and HLA in healthy donors. The PCR used 60 Vbeta and 13 Jbeta primers. TCRdb's copy holds only in-frame clones and misses some; the assay was immunoSEQ multiplex PCR. Of some 120,000 clones in the sample, 60% to 85% are singletons; the top ten hold less than 3.5%. The sequenced sample was PBMCs. These receptors were collected from a female donor in good health and CMV-seronegative.

J is TRBJ1-2 and V is TRBV29-1; 8 bases line up with TRBD1. Unmatched junction bases numbered 5, after V lost 0 bases and J lost 2 bases. CDR1 is SQVTM, CDR2 ANQGSEA, per germline. The CDR3 spans 15 residues. The CDR3 spells CSVEDRTGGNYGYTF. CDR3 in DNA: TGCAGCGTTGAAGATCGAACAGGGGGGAACTATGGCTACACCTTC. The whole variable domain, remainder taken from reference TRBV29-1 and TRBJ1-2, is SAVISQKPSRDICQRGTSLTIQCQVDSQVTMMFWYRQQPGQSLTLIATANQGSEATYESGFVIDKFPISRPNLTFSTLTVSNMSPEDSSIYLCSVEDRTGGNYGYTFGSGTRLTVV.

The genes are TRBV29-1 and TRBJ1-1; the match to TRBD1 covers 7 bases. V lost 0 bases, J lost 5 bases, and 9 bases stayed unmatched. This CDR3 region has 15 residues. The germline gives CDR1 SQVTM, CDR2 ANQGSEA. DNA for the CDR3: TGCAGCGTTGAAGAACTCCGACAGGGCGTAACTGAAGCTTTCTTT. The encoded protein is CSVEELRQGVTEAFF.

The rearrangement joins TRBV10-3 to TRBJ2-7; 13 nucleotides agree with TRBD2. The germline V gene has CDR1 ENHRY and CDR2 SYGVKD. The CDR3 has 14 amino acids. The V and J ends lost 6 bases and 7 bases, in that order; junction bases with no gene match: 6. The CDR3 DNA reads TGTGCCATCAGAACTAGCGGGGGGGCAGATGAGCAGTACTTC. This encodes CAIRTSGGADEQYF.

The gene calls are TRBV19 and TRBJ1-2, with no clear D. The germline CDR1 and CDR2 sequences are LNHDA and SQIVND (reference sequence). CDR3 length: 14 residues. Trimming pared 7 bases from V and 8 bases from J, leaving 20 bases between. CDR3 in DNA: TGTGCCAGTACCCTCCTCCCGGGAGTAGGAGGCTACACCTTC. Amino acids: CASTLLPGVGGYTF.

V and J are TRBV2 and TRBJ1-1; no definite D call. This CDR3 region has 13 residues. Trimming shortened V by 10 bases and J by 1 base, and 13 bases separated the two germline ends. In germline, CDR1 is SNHLY, CDR2 FYNNEI. CDR3 loop: CATSLTENTEAFF. The CDR3 coding sequence is TGTGCCACCTCCCTAACTGAGAACACTGAAGCTTTCTTT.

The rearrangement uses TRBV7-8 and TRBJ2-1; 11 bases map to TRBD2. The CDR3 is 19 amino acids. Trimming at V came to 3 bases and at J to 0 bases, leaving 10 bases not matched to a gene. CDR1 is SGHVS, CDR2 FQNEAQ, per germline. Written as DNA, the CDR3 is TGTGCCAGCAGCTTGGTGGCTACTAGCGGGAGAAGCTCCTACAATGAGCAGTTCTTC. Translated: CASSLVATSGRSSYNEQFF. Full variable domain (rest looked up from reference TRBV7-8 and TRBJ2-1): GAGVSQSPRYKVAKRGQDVALRCDPISGHVSLFWYQQALGQGPEFLTYFQNEAQLDKSGLPSDRFFAERPEGSVSTLKIQRTQQEDSAVYLCASSLVATSGRSSYNEQFFGPGTRLTVL.

This chain connects TRBV10-1 to TRBJ1-2; 8 positions agree with TRBD1. The trim removed 6 bases at V and 3 bases at J, leaving 3 bases unmatched. Germline loops: CDR1 WNHNN, CDR2 SYGVQD (reference sequence). This CDR3 is 13 amino acids long. The CDR3 DNA follows: TGCGCCAGCAGCGGACAGGGAGACTATGGCTACACCTTC. Its protein is CASSGQGDYGYTF.

This clone was picked up one time. V and J are TRBV28 and TRBJ1-2; D possibly corresponds to TRBD1 (6 bases). CDR3 length: 15 residues. Trimming took off 5 bases at V and 2 bases at J, with 15 bases between the two ends. Germline CDR1 reads MDHEN; CDR2 reads SYDVKM. Here the CDR3 DNA reads TGTGCCAGCAGTCCCCCGGGACACAACAACTATGGCTACACCTTC. Protein: CASSPPGHNNYGYTF.

The rearrangement joins TRBV14 to TRBJ1-5; D is perhaps TRBD1 (6 bases). The CDR3 contains 17 residues. Looked up from germline, CDR1 is SGHDN and CDR2 is FVKESK. Deletions cut 0 bases from V and 2 bases from J, with 14 bases between. The CDR3 is CASSQDSPQGCNQPQHF. The CDR3 region has the DNA TGTGCCAGCAGCCAAGATTCACCACAGGGATGCAATCAGCCCCAGCATTTT. The full variable domain, rest sourced from reference TRBV14 and TRBJ1-5, is EAGVTQFPSHSVIEKGQTVTLRCDPISGHDNLYWYRRVMGKEIKFLLHFVKESKQDESGMPNNRFLAERTGGTYSTLKVQPAELEDSGVYFCASSQDSPQGCNQPQHFGDGTRLSIL.

The chain joins TRBV6-4 to TRBJ1-1; D is unclear. The CDR3 runs 13 residues. Germline V CDR1 and CDR2: MRHNA, SNTAGT. V was pared by 3 bases and J by 1 base, with 6 bases between. DNA for the CDR3: TGTGCCAGCAGTGAACAGACGAACACTGAAGCTTTCTTT. Translation: CASSEQTNTEAFF.

The chain uses TRBV30 and TRBJ1-1; TRBD1 might be the D (6 bases). This CDR3 contains 13 residues. Germline values: CDR1 GTSNPN, CDR2 SVGIG (reference sequence). V lost 3 bases to trimming and J lost 0 bases, with 8 bases between them. The CDR3 bases are TGTGCCTGGAGACAGGGAATGAACACTGAAGCTTTCTTT. This sequence encodes CAWRQGMNTEAFF.

This clone was counted a single time. The chain uses TRBV5-1 and TRBJ2-3; TRBD2 agrees at 11 bases. CDR1 and CDR2 (germline): SGHRS, YFSETQ. The junction had 7 bases not matched to a gene; V was cut back by 4 bases and J by 3 bases. The CDR3 loop spans 16 amino acids. CDR3 sequence: CASSPEASGGTDTQYF. CDR3 nucleotide sequence: TGCGCCAGCAGCCCCGAGGCTAGCGGGGGGACAGATACGCAGTATTTT.

The V gene is TRBV7-9, the J gene TRBJ2-5, with TRBD1 identical over 7 bases. The better agreement between TRBJ2-7 and the DNA end casts doubt on the J call. Germline V gene data show CDR1 as SEHNR and CDR2 as FQNEAQ (reference sequence). CDR3 size: 17 residues. For the CDR3, the DNA is TGTGCCAGCAGCTCAGATACGACAGGGACCGCGTCCTACGAGCAGTACTTC. This codes for CASSSDTTGTASYEQYF.

The rearrangement links TRBV6-5 to TRBJ1-1, with a possible D match to TRBD1 (5 bases). Trimming removed 6 bases at V and 3 bases at J, with 17 bases between. Germline CDR1 is MNHEY and CDR2 is SVGAGI. The CDR3 covers 15 residues. CDR3 nucleotide sequence: TGTGCCAGCAGCCTTAAAACAGGCGTTGACACTGAAGCTTTCTTT. This gives the protein CASSLKTGVDTEAFF.

This rearrangement joins TRBV7-9 to TRBJ2-2, with TRBD2 identical over 12 bases. CDR1 and CDR2 (germline): SEHNR, FQNEAQ (reference sequence). The CDR3 totals 16 residues. V shed 4 bases and J 7 bases; nucleotides not matched to a gene: 7. CDR3 coding DNA: TGTGCCAGCAGCTCCCCGACTAGCGGGGGAGACGGGGAGCTGTTTTTT. Residues: CASSSPTSGGDGELFF.

Remarks on this clone: The same CDR3 can be traced to other DNA sequences in this sample. The chain uses TRBV27 and TRBJ1-5; 7 nucleotides align to TRBD1. The CDR3 has 13 residues. The ends lost 5 bases at V and 2 bases at J; junction bases unmatched: 0. Looked up from germline, CDR1 is MNHEY and CDR2 is SMNVEV (reference sequence). This CDR3 is CASSDRGNQPQHF. CDR3 sequence (DNA): TGTGCCAGCAGTGACAGGGGCAATCAGCCCCAGCATTTT.

The gene calls are TRBV15 and TRBJ2-2; 10 bases are shared with TRBD1. The CDR3 contains 15 residues. J lost 3 bases, V lost 8 bases, and 6 bases had no gene match. Germline V gene sequence: CDR1 LNHNV, CDR2 YYDKDF (reference sequence). The chain's CDR3 is CATADRGRDTGELFF. CDR3 bases: TGTGCCACCGCAGACAGGGGGCGCGACACCGGGGAGCTGTTTTTT. The full variable domain, rest sourced from reference TRBV15 and TRBJ2-2, is DAMVIQNPRYQVTQFGKPVTLSCSQTLNHNVMYWYQQKSSQAPKLLFHYYDKDFNNEADTPDNFQSRRPNTSFCFLDIRSPGLGDTAMYLCATADRGRDTGELFFGEGSRLTVL.

The chain couples TRBV7-9 to TRBJ2-7, with a tentative D call TRBD1 (6 bases). Trimming pared 5 bases from V and 4 bases from J, leaving 24 bases between. Germline CDR1 and CDR2: SEHNR and FQNEAQ (reference sequence). This CDR3 spans 17 amino acids. The CDR3 coding sequence is TGTGCCAGCAGCCCCCAAACCGGACAGTTAATTGGGTACGAGCAGTACTTC. Its translation: CASSPQTGQLIGYEQYF.

This chain joins TRBV30 and TRBJ1-5, with a weak D call TRBD1 (5 bases). The germline gives CDR1 GTSNPN, CDR2 SVGIG (reference sequence). V was trimmed by 0 bases and J by 4 bases, leaving 10 bases between them. The CDR3 is 14 residues long. The CDR3 is CAWSVQETNQPQHF. The CDR3 DNA sequence: TGTGCCTGGAGTGTACAGGAAACTAATCAGCCCCAGCATTTT.